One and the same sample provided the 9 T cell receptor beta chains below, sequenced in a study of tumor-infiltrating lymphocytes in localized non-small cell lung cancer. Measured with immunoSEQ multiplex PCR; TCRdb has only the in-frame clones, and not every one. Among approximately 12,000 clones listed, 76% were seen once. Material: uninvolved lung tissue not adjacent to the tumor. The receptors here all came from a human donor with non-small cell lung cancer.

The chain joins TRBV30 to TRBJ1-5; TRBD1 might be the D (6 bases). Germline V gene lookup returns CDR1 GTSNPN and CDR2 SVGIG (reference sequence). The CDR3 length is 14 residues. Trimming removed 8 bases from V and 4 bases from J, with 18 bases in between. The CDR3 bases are TGTGCCAGTAGTCCCGGACAGAAAAATCAGCCCCAGCATTTT. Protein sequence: CASSPGQKNQPQHF.

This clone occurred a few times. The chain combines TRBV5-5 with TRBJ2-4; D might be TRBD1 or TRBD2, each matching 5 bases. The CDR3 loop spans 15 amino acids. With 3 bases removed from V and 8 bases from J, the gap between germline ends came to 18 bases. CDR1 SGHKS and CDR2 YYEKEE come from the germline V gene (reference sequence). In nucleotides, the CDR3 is TGTGCCAGCAGCTGGGACCAAATAGGGGTCTACATTCAGTACTTC. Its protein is CASSWDQIGVYIQYF.

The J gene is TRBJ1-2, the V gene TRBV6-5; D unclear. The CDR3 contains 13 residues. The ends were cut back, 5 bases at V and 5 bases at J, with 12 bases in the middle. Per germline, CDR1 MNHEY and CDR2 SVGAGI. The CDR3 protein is CASSPSIRYGYTF. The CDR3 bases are TGTGCCAGCAGTCCATCGATACGTTATGGCTACACCTTC.

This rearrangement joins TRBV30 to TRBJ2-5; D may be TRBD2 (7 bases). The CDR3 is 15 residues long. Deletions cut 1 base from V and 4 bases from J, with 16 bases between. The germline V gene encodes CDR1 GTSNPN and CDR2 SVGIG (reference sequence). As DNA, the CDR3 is TGTGCCTGGAGTGGAGGGGGGGGTTTGGGAGAGACCCAGTACTTC. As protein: CAWSGGGGLGETQYF.

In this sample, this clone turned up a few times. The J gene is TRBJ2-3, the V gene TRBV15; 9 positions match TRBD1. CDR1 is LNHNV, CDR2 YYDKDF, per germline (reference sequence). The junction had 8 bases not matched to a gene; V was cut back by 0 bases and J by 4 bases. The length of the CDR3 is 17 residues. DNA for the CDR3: TGTGCCACCAGCAGAGATTTGGGACAGGGAAAGGCAGATACGCAGTATTTT. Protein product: CATSRDLGQGKADTQYF.

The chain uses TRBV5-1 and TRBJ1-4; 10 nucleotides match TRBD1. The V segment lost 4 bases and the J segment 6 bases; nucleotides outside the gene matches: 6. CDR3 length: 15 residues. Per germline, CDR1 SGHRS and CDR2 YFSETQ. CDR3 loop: CASSRQGAQDEKLFF. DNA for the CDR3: TGCGCCAGCAGCCGACAGGGGGCGCAGGATGAAAAACTGTTTTTT.

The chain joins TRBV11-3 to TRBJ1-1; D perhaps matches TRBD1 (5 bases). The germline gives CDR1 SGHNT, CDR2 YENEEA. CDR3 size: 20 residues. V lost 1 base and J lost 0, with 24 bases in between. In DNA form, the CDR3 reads TGTGCCAGCAGCTTAGGATTAGTAGGGGTCCCTCGAGAAATGAACACTGAAGCTTTCTTT. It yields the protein CASSLGLVGVPREMNTEAFF.

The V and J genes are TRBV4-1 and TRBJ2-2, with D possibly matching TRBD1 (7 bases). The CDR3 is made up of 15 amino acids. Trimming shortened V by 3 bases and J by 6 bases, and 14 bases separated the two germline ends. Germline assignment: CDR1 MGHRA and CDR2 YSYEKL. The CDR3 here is CASSQEDRDSGELFF. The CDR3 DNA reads TGCGCCAGCAGCCAGGAAGACAGGGACTCCGGGGAGCTGTTTTTT.

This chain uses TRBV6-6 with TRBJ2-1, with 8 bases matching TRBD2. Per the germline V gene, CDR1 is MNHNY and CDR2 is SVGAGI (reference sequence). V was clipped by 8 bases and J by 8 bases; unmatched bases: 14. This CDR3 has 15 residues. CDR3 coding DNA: TGTGCCAGCGCCCGGGGGGGCGACACGGGTTATGAGCAGTTCTTC. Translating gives CASARGGDTGYEQFF.